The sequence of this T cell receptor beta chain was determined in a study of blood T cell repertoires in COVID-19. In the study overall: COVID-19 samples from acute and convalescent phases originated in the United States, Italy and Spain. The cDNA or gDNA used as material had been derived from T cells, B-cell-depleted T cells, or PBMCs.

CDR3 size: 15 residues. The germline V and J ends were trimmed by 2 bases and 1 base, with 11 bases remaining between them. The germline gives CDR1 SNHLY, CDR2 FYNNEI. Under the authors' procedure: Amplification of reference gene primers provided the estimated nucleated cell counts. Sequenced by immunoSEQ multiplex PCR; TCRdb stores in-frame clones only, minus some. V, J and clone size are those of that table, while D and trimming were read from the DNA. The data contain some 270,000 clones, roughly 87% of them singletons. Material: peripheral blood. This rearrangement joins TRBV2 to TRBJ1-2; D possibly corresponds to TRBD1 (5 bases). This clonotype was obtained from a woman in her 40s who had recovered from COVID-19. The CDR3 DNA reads TGTGCCAGCAGTGAAAGTGGGGCAGATAACTATGGCTACACCTTC. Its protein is CASSESGADNYGYTF.